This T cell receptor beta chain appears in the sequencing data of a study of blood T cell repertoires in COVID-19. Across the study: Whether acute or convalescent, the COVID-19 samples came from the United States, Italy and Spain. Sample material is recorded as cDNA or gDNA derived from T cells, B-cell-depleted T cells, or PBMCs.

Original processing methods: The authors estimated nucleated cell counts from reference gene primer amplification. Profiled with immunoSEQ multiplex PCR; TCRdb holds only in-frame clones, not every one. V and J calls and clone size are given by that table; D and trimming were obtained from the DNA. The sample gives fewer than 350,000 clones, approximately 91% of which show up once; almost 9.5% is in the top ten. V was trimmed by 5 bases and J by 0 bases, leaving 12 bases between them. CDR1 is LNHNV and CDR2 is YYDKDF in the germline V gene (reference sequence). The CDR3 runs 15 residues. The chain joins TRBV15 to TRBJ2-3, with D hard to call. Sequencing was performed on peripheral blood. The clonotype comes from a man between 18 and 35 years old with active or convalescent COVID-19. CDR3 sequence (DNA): TGTGCCACCAGCTCCAGGATTTCTAGCACAGATACGCAGTATTTT. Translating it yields CATSSRISSTDTQYF.